Below, 12 T cell receptor beta chains from the same sample are listed, as sequenced in a study of response to subunit inactivated influenza vaccine. Each CDR3 protein is one row after TCRdb ran MiXCR on the RT-PCR reads. The sample lists roughly 780,000 distinct CDR3 sequences, about a fifth occurring once. The input for sequencing was PBMCs from blood, taken roughly 5 days after vaccination. The receptors were sampled from a man aged 50-60 years who received an inactivated influenza vaccine.

The V gene is TRBV6-2 or TRBV6-3, the J gene TRBJ2-7; 7 nucleotides agree with TRBD2. CDR3 length: 14 amino acids. Germline loops: CDR1 MNHEY, CDR2 SVGEGT. Trimming at V came to 5 bases and at J to 13 bases, leaving 17 bases not matched to a gene. The CDR3 protein is CASSANAPQTSLYF. CDR3 nucleotide sequence: TGTGCCAGCAGTGCCAACGCGCCTCAGACTAGCCTCTACTTC.

This clonotype came up a few times. The V and J genes are TRBV7-9 and TRBJ2-1; unclear D gene. V lost 5 bases, J lost 0 bases, and 5 bases lay in between. In germline, CDR1 is SEHNR, CDR2 FQNEAQ (reference sequence). The CDR3 contains 13 residues. The DNA of the CDR3 is TGTGCCAGCAGCAAAGTCTCCTACAATGAGCAGTTCTTC. Protein: CASSKVSYNEQFF.

The J gene is TRBJ1-2, the V gene TRBV4-1, with a tentative D call TRBD1 (5 bases). The V and J ends lost 1 base and 7 bases respectively, with 13 bases between them. This CDR3 has 14 residues. CDR1 MGHRA and CDR2 YSYEKL come from the germline V gene. Here the CDR3 reads CASSQVGTSRGYTF. CDR3 DNA: TGCGCCAGCAGCCAAGTTGGGACTTCACGTGGCTACACCTTC.

The CDR3 DNA sequence: TGTGCCAGCAGCGAACGACAGGCTTACCAAGAGACCCAGTACTTC. Residues: CASSERQAYQETQYF. The chain recombines TRBV7-2 with TRBJ2-5; TRBD1 might be the D (6 bases). CDR1 is SGHTA and CDR2 is FQGNSA in the germline V gene. The V gene lost 5 bases and the J gene lost 0 bases, with 13 bases spanning the gap. CDR3 size: 15 residues.

This clonotype was detected only a few times. V gene TRBV5-1 combines with J gene TRBJ2-5, with a possible D match to TRBD2 (6 bases). This CDR3 is 14 amino acids long. Per germline, CDR1 SGHRS and CDR2 YFSETQ. Trimming took 3 bases from V and 2 from J, leaving 11 bases between them. The CDR3 loop is CASSYGTQQETQYF. In DNA form, the CDR3 reads TGCGCCAGCAGCTACGGGACTCAACAAGAGACCCAGTACTTC. The full variable domain, with the rest looked up from reference TRBV5-1 and TRBJ2-5, is KAGVTQTPRYLIKTRGQQVTLSCSPISGHRSVSWYQQTPGQGLQFLFEYFSETQRNKGNFPGRFSGRQFSNSRSEMNVSTLELGDSALYLCASSYGTQQETQYFGPGTRLLVL.

This clonotype appeared a few times. V and J are TRBV7-2 and TRBJ2-7, with D unresolved. V lost 1 base and J 0 bases, leaving 13 bases between the germline ends. CDR3 length: 16 residues. Germline V gene data show CDR1 as SGHTA and CDR2 as FQGNSA. The CDR3 coding sequence is TGTGCCAGCAGCTTAGGGGGTTCAGCTTACTCCTACGAGCAGTACTTC. Its protein product is CASSLGGSAYSYEQYF.

This chain links TRBV3-1 with TRBJ2-7; perhaps TRBD1 as D (5 bases). The germline V and J ends were trimmed by 1 base and 2 bases, with 9 bases remaining between them. The CDR3 contains 14 residues. CDR1 is LGHDT and CDR2 is YNNKEL in the germline V gene (reference sequence). The DNA of the CDR3 is TGTGCCAGCAGCCAAGGGGGCCAAGCCTACGAGCAGTACTTC. This codes for CASSQGGQAYEQYF.

A few counts support this clonotype. This chain uses TRBV4-2 with TRBJ2-2, with a weak D call TRBD1 (5 bases). Germline V lookup: CDR1 LGHNA, CDR2 YNFKEQ. Between the trimmed V and J ends, which lost 3 bases and 1 base, there was a span of 9 bases. This CDR3 comprises 15 residues. CDR3 residues: CASSHGHLNTGELFF. CDR3 bases: TGTGCCAGCAGCCACGGACACCTGAACACCGGGGAGCTGTTTTTT.

There are a few counts of this clonotype. The gene calls are TRBV28 and TRBJ2-1, with D perhaps matching TRBD1 (5 bases). This CDR3 region has 15 residues. V shed 4 bases and J shed 4 bases, with 14 bases lying between them. From germline, CDR1 is MDHEN and CDR2 SYDVKM. CDR3 sequence reads: CASSSQTESYNEQFF. CDR3 DNA sequence: TGTGCCAGCAGTTCCCAGACAGAGTCTTACAATGAGCAGTTCTTC.

The V gene is TRBV20-1, the J gene TRBJ2-7; D is unclear. The CDR3 sequence is 13 residues long. Germline CDR1 and CDR2: DFQATT and SNEGSKA (reference sequence). Trimming took off 3 bases at V and 2 bases at J, with 11 bases between the two ends. The CDR3 sequence: CSASVITPYEQYF. As DNA, the CDR3 is TGCAGTGCTAGTGTGATCACTCCCTACGAGCAGTACTTC.

This clonotype turned up a few times. The chain links TRBV10-3 to TRBJ2-7, with D uncertain. V was trimmed by 6 bases and J by 3 bases, leaving 12 bases between them. Germline V lookup: CDR1 ENHRY, CDR2 SYGVKD. The CDR3 is 13 residues long. The CDR3 sequence: CAIRDGSYYEQYF. The DNA for the CDR3 is TGTGCCATCAGGGACGGCAGTTACTACGAGCAGTACTTC.

The chain has TRBV7-9 and TRBJ1-1; TRBD1 aligns across 7 bases. This CDR3 contains 12 residues. Looked up from germline, CDR1 is SEHNR and CDR2 is FQNEAQ (reference sequence). J gave up 11 bases and V 5 bases, and 8 bases lay outside the gene matches. As DNA, the CDR3 is TGTGCCAGCAGCCCTCGACAGGGCCTGGCTTTCTTT. This codes for CASSPRQGLAFF.